The rows below give T cell receptor beta chains drawn from one sample of a study of blood T cell repertoires in COVID-19. The table came from immunoSEQ multiplex PCR; TCRdb's copy has only in-frame clones and leaves some out. The top ten hold roughly 8.3% of the sample, which has tens of thousands of clones, approximately 86% seen once. Sequenced: peripheral blood. The receptors here all came from a woman in her 70s with acute or convalescent COVID-19. CDR3s include the opening cysteine and the closing phenylalanine or tryptophan. Each record gives: clone size, V gene, J gene, D gene, CDR3 length, CDR3 DNA, CDR3 protein. D genes are given only for firm matches. A row's size may be missing; if present it is once, few, many or a size class.

>.|TRBV11-3|TRBJ2-1|TRBD1|14
TGTGCCAGCACAAGAGACAGGGCTTACAATGAGCAGTTCTTC
CASTRDRAYNEQFF
>once|TRBV28|TRBJ2-3|.|15
TGTGCCAGCAGCAAGGGGATGGCCGCTACAGATACGCAGTATTTT
CASSKGMAATDTQYF
>.|TRBV28|TRBJ1-2|TRBD1|17
TGTGCCAGCAGTTTATCGCAGGGGGCTACGGCTAACTATGGCTACACCTTC
CASSLSQGATANYGYTF
>.|TRBV18|TRBJ1-3|TRBD1|16
TGTGCCAGCTCAACCGGACAGGTCTTCTCTGGAAACACCATATATTTT
CASSTGQVFSGNTIYF
>.|TRBV29-1|TRBJ1-2|.|12
TGCAGCGTTACCGGGGGGTCCTCTGGCTACACCTTC
CSVTGGSSGYTF
>.|TRBV24-1|TRBJ2-2|.|22
TGTGCCACCAGTGAGCTGCTAGTCTTTGGGGGGGCGCTTGTAGCGAACACCGGGGAGCTGTTTTTT
CATSELLVFGGALVANTGELFF
>.|TRBV5-3|TRBJ1-5|TRBD1|16
TGTGCCAGAAGCTTGTCGACAGGGGGCCTCAATCAGCCCCAGCATTTT
CARSLSTGGLNQPQHF
>.|TRBV7-9|TRBJ1-1|.|14
TGTGCCAGCAGCTCCTGGGCCGTATCCACTGAAGCTTTCTTT
CASSSWAVSTEAFF
>.|TRBV2|TRBJ2-2|TRBD2|15
TGTGCCAGCAGGGCGACTAGCGCTTACACCGGGGAGCTGTTTTTT
CASRATSAYTGELFF
>.|TRBV7-6|TRBJ2-7|TRBD2|15
TGTGCCAGCAGCTTAGCGGCGGGAGGCTCCTACGAGCAGTACTTC
CASSLAAGGSYEQYF
>.|TRBV5-1|TRBJ2-1|TRBD1|14
TGCGCCAGCAGATACCGGGACAGTAACAATGAGCAGTTCTTC
CASRYRDSNNEQFF
>once|TRBV27|TRBJ1-5|.|16
TGTGCCAGCAAGCGGACAGCCAGGTCGGGCAATCAGCCCCAGCATTTT
CASKRTARSGNQPQHF
>.|TRBV5-1|TRBJ2-3|TRBD2|14
TGCGCCAGCAGCTTGGGGACTAGCCGAGATACGCAGTATTTT
CASSLGTSRDTQYF
>.|TRBV28|TRBJ1-3|.|16
TGTGCCAGCAGTTTAAACTCCAGGGTCTCGGGAAACACCATATATTTT
CASSLNSRVSGNTIYF
>.|TRBV6-5|TRBJ2-7|.|14
TGTGCCAGCATCGGGACTTTCCTACGGGACGAGCAGTACTTC
CASIGTFLRDEQYF
>.|TRBV18|TRBJ2-1|TRBD1|16
TGTGCCAGCTCACAGACGGGACAGAACAAACACAATGAGCAGTTCTTC
CASSQTGQNKHNEQFF
>.|TRBV2|TRBJ2-7|.|12
TGTGCCAGCAGACTCGACACCTACGAGCAGTACTTC
CASRLDTYEQYF
>.|TRBV5-4|TRBJ2-2|.|14
TGTGCCAGCAGAGCGGAGCAACGCACCGGGGAGCTGTTTTTT
CASRAEQRTGELFF
>.|TRBV14|TRBJ2-7|.|16
TGTGCCAGCAGCCAAGATTGGGCAGGGGCGTCCTACGAGCAGTACTTC
CASSQDWAGASYEQYF
>once|TRBV7-9|TRBJ1-2|TRBD1|15
TGTGCCAGCAGCCCAAAACCGGACAGGGACTATGGCTACACCTTC
CASSPKPDRDYGYTF
>.|TRBV7-9|TRBJ2-7|TRBD2|13
TGTGCCAGCAGCTCCCGGGGGGAGAACGAGCAGTACTTC
CASSSRGENEQYF
>.|TRBV2|TRBJ2-5|.|14
TGTGCCAGCAGTGGTTTGGCACGAGGAGAGACCCAGTACTTC
CASSGLARGETQYF
>.|TRBV5-5|TRBJ1-5|TRBD1|15
TGTGCCAGCAGCTTGGAGGGACAGGGTTATCAGCCCCAGCATTTT
CASSLEGQGYQPQHF
>.|TRBV14|TRBJ1-6|.|16
TGTGCCAGCAGCGCCCTGGGGGCCTCCTATAATTCACCCCTCCACTTT
CASSALGASYNSPLHF
>.|TRBV19|TRBJ1-2|TRBD1|13
TGTGCCACCCGAGAGGGAAGGGGGCATGGCTACACCTTC
CATREGRGHGYTF
>.|TRBV6-2/TRBV6-3|TRBJ1-1|.|12
TGTGCCAGCAGTCCCCTGGGGGGATCGGCTTTCTTT
CASSPLGGSAFF
>.|TRBV2|TRBJ1-3|.|16
TGTGCCAGCAGTGCCGGACAGTACCTCTCTGGAAACACCATATATTTT
CASSAGQYLSGNTIYF